This record looks at one T cell receptor beta chain sequence and its context. As processed by the authors: Amplifying reference gene primers gave estimates of nucleated cell counts. Clones were read by immunoSEQ multiplex PCR, and TCRdb kept only the in-frame ones, dropping some. That table furnishes V, J and clone size, whereas the DNA furnished D and trimming. Among a few hundred thousand clones listed, over 75% were seen once. The CDR3 totals 13 residues. V was shortened by 6 bases and J by 3 bases, with 9 bases between the two germline ends. Germline-derived CDR1 and CDR2 are MNHEY and SVGAGI. The data were obtained in a study of blood T cell repertoires in COVID-19. Study at large: The study drew acute and convalescent COVID-19 samples from the United States, Italy and Spain. The analysed material was cDNA or gDNA that came from T cells, B-cell-depleted T cells, or PBMCs.

The specimen was peripheral blood. The chain couples TRBV6-5 to TRBJ1-5; D unresolved. The origin of this receptor is a woman aged 45-60 years who had recovered from COVID-19. The CDR3 bases are TGTGCCAGCAGCGGGGAGATCAATCAGCCCCAGCATTTT. It translates to CASSGEINQPQHF.